The source of this TCR beta chain is a study of blood T cell repertoires in COVID-19. Study in general: The study drew acute and convalescent COVID-19 samples from the United States, Italy and Spain. From T cells, B-cell-depleted T cells, or PBMCs came the material, which was cDNA or gDNA.

Seattle cases were enrolled at active infection and followed longitudinally. Original data processing: Scientists estimated how many nucleated cells there were by amplifying reference gene primers. Data came from immunoSEQ multiplex PCR; TCRdb stores just in-frame clones and leaves some out. D and trimming were read from the DNA, whereas the V and J calls and clone size are those reported in that table. The sample has tens of thousands of clones; about 81% are singletons. The CDR3 length is 15 residues. What was sequenced was peripheral blood. The sequence derives from a woman of 80 years or more with COVID-19, enrolled during active disease. The chain recombines TRBV21-1 with TRBJ1-2; TRBD1, the table's D call, was not compared with the DNA. TRBV21-1 is reported as a pseudogene. As DNA, the CDR3 is TGTGCCAGCAGCAAAGCAGCTACAGGGGGCCGTGGCTACACCTTC. This sequence encodes CASSKAATGGRGYTF.